The 24 T cell receptor beta chains below all came from one sample that was sequenced in a study of cytomegalovirus exposure and HLA in healthy donors. The data were produced by immunoSEQ multiplex PCR, yet TCRdb's version contains in-frame clones alone and is incomplete. The repertoire includes 98,000 or so clones, approximately 96% of them detected once, and under 0.75% sits in the top ten. Input material: PBMCs. The origin of the receptors is a woman aged 18-30 years in good health and CMV-seronegative.

The gene calls are TRBV6-5 and TRBJ1-1; D is unclear. This CDR3 region has 14 residues. V lost 5 bases and J 1 base, leaving 11 bases between the germline ends. Germline V gene data show CDR1 as MNHEY and CDR2 as SVGAGI. The DNA for the CDR3 is TGTGCCAGCAGTCCCACAAATCCGAACACTGAAGCTTTCTTT. Protein: CASSPTNPNTEAFF.

The chain couples TRBV6-4 to TRBJ2-3, with D perhaps TRBD1 (6 bases). CDR3 length: 15 amino acids. With 2 bases removed from V and 0 bases from J, the gap between germline ends came to 9 bases. Looked up from germline, CDR1 is MRHNA and CDR2 is SNTAGT. The CDR3 protein is CASSDGQSSTDTQYF. The CDR3 region has the DNA TGTGCCAGCAGTGACGGACAGAGTAGCACAGATACGCAGTATTTT.

The V gene is TRBV6-5, the J gene TRBJ1-3; D unresolved. V was shortened by 2 bases and J by 1 base, with 12 bases between the two germline ends. Germline V CDR1 and CDR2: MNHEY, SVGAGI. This CDR3 has 16 residues. The CDR3 spells CASSYGGVGSGNTIYF. CDR3 DNA: TGTGCCAGCAGTTACGGCGGAGTAGGATCTGGAAACACCATATATTTT.

The chain joins TRBV5-1 to TRBJ2-1, with D maybe TRBD1 (6 bases). Germline CDR1 and CDR2: SGHRS and YFSETQ. The length of the CDR3 is 11 residues. The V end lost 4 bases, the J end lost 10 bases, and 9 bases lay between the germline ends. CDR3 loop: CASSIGQEQFF. CDR3 coding DNA: TGCGCCAGCAGCATCGGACAGGAGCAGTTCTTC.

The chain recombines TRBV7-6 with TRBJ1-3, with D tentatively TRBD1 (5 bases). The length of the CDR3 is 16 residues. Trimming cost V 5 bases and J 0 bases, with 14 bases left between them. CDR1 SGHVS and CDR2 FNYEAQ come from the germline V gene. This CDR3 reads CASSPSTASSGNTIYF. CDR3 sequence (DNA): TGTGCCAGCAGCCCCTCGACAGCATCCTCTGGAAACACCATATATTTT.

The rearrangement links TRBV29-1 to TRBJ2-5; the D gene is possibly TRBD2 (5 bases). The germline gives CDR1 SQVTM, CDR2 ANQGSEA. Trimming left V 3 bases short and J 3 bases short, with 14 bases between. CDR3 length: 14 amino acids. The CDR3 DNA follows: TGCAGCGTTGATCAAGCGGTTGGGAAAGAGACCCAGTACTTC. Its protein product is CSVDQAVGKETQYF. Full variable domain (remainder filled in from reference TRBV29-1 and TRBJ2-5): SAVISQKPSRDICQRGTSLTIQCQVDSQVTMMFWYRQQPGQSLTLIATANQGSEATYESGFVIDKFPISRPNLTFSTLTVSNMSPEDSSIYLCSVDQAVGKETQYFGPGTRLLVL.

The rearrangement links TRBV29-1 to TRBJ2-7; maybe TRBD1 (6 bases). Germline V CDR1 and CDR2: SQVTM, ANQGSEA. The CDR3 covers 13 residues. V gave up 7 bases and J gave up 2 bases, with 15 bases separating them. CDR3: CSALSGQTYEQYF. The CDR3 DNA follows: TGCAGCGCCTTATCGGGACAAACCTACGAGCAGTACTTC.

CDR3 residues: CASRIGNRLGYGYTF. The CDR3 region has the DNA TGTGCCAGCAGGATCGGCAACAGGCTAGGGTATGGCTACACCTTC. V is TRBV28 and J is TRBJ1-2, with a weak D call TRBD1 (5 bases). The CDR3 is 15 amino acids. The ends were cut back, 6 bases at V and 5 bases at J, with 19 bases in the middle. The germline V gene has CDR1 MDHEN and CDR2 SYDVKM.

The chain joins TRBV5-1 to TRBJ1-6, with a weak D call TRBD1 (5 bases). V was clipped by 4 bases and J by 9 bases, with 14 bases between them. The CDR3 loop spans 14 amino acids. Germline CDR1 and CDR2: SGHRS and YFSETQ. The CDR3 is CASSTGTPGSPLHF. The CDR3 coding sequence is TGCGCCAGCAGCACCGGGACTCCGGGTTCACCCCTCCACTTT.

The chain is built from TRBV5-1 and TRBJ2-5, with TRBD2 identical over 9 bases. After removal of 0 bases from V and 1 base from J, the junction contained 7 bases not matched to a gene. This CDR3 is 17 amino acids long. CDR1 and CDR2 from the germline V gene are SGHRS and YFSETQ. This CDR3 is CASSLEVAGASQETQYF. DNA of the CDR3: TGCGCCAGCAGCTTGGAGGTAGCGGGAGCCAGCCAAGAGACCCAGTACTTC.

V usage is TRBV7-2 and J usage is TRBJ2-7; TRBD2 agrees at 13 bases. CDR1 and CDR2 (germline): SGHTA, FQGNSA. V dropped 4 bases and J dropped 4; count of bases not matched to a gene: 4. The CDR3 contains 15 residues. The CDR3 sequence: CASSSGLAGEYEQYF. Here the CDR3 DNA reads TGTGCCAGCAGCTCAGGACTAGCGGGGGAGTACGAGCAGTACTTC. Full variable domain (remainder filled in from reference TRBV7-2 and TRBJ2-7): GAGVSQSPSNKVTEKGKDVELRCDPISGHTALYWYRQSLGQGLEFLIYFQGNSAPDKSGLPSDRFSAERTGGSVSTLTIQRTQQEDSAVYLCASSSGLAGEYEQYFGPGTRLTVT.

V usage is TRBV6-6 and J usage is TRBJ1-4; 9 nucleotides match TRBD1. Looked up from germline, CDR1 is MNHNY and CDR2 is SVGAGI (reference sequence). The length of the CDR3 is 12 residues. J was trimmed by 7 bases and V by 6 bases; bases with no gene match: 0. CDR3 loop: CASRDRGEKLFF. The CDR3 bases are TGTGCCAGCAGGGACAGGGGTGAAAAACTGTTTTTT.

This clone has a single count. The V call is TRBV7-8, the J call TRBJ2-7; 16 nucleotides align to TRBD2. In germline, CDR1 is SGHVS, CDR2 FQNEAQ. There are 20 residues in the CDR3. V was pared by 5 bases and J by 1 base, with 14 bases of the junction left unmatched. DNA for the CDR3: TGTGCCAGCAGCCCGAGTCCCGGGACTAGCGGGGGGGCCCATTCCTACGAGCAGTACTTC. It translates to CASSPSPGTSGGAHSYEQYF.

V is TRBV30 and J is TRBJ1-1, with D hard to call. V was clipped by 0 bases and J by 3 bases, with 11 bases between them. Germline V gene data show CDR1 as GTSNPN and CDR2 as SVGIG (reference sequence). CDR3 length: 14 amino acids. The CDR3 DNA sequence: TGTGCCTGGAGTGTAAATAGCCTTGACACTGAAGCTTTCTTT. Its translation: CAWSVNSLDTEAFF.

The chain carries TRBV7-8 and TRBJ2-1, with 10 nucleotides matching TRBD2. The CDR3 is 15 amino acids. The J segment lost 6 bases and the V segment lost 1 base, leaving 3 bases of the junction unmatched. Per the germline V gene, CDR1 is SGHVS and CDR2 is FQNEAQ. The CDR3 is CASSLVGLAANEQFF. The CDR3 DNA sequence: TGTGCCAGCAGCTTAGTTGGACTAGCGGCCAATGAGCAGTTCTTC.

The chain carries TRBV4-3 and TRBJ2-7, with D possibly being TRBD1 (7 bases). V was cut by 2 bases and J by 3 bases, with 17 bases left in between. The CDR3 consists of 16 residues. Germline CDR1 is LGHNA and CDR2 is YSLEER. In nucleotides, the CDR3 is TGCGCCAGCAGCCAATCTAGGACAGGAGGGATCTACGAGCAGTACTTC. Amino acid sequence: CASSQSRTGGIYEQYF.

The rearrangement uses TRBV7-2 and TRBJ2-3; TRBD1 matches at 12 bases. Germline CDR1 is SGHTA and CDR2 is FQGNSA. With 5 bases clipped from V and 4 bases from J, the junction kept 4 bases outside the gene matches. CDR3 length: 15 residues. The CDR3 spells CASSRDRGPSDTQYF. The CDR3 nucleotides are TGTGCCAGCAGCCGGGACAGGGGGCCGTCAGATACGCAGTATTTT.

The chain recombines TRBV11-2 with TRBJ2-3, with D uncertain. The length of the CDR3 is 15 residues. CDR1 and CDR2 from the germline V gene are SGHAT and FQNNGV. V was trimmed by 1 base and J by 0 bases, leaving 8 bases between them. The CDR3 coding sequence is TGTGCCAGCAGCTTAGGAGCCATGAGCACAGATACGCAGTATTTT. Encoded protein: CASSLGAMSTDTQYF. Full variable domain (rest looked up from reference TRBV11-2 and TRBJ2-3): EAGVAQSPRYKIIEKRQSVAFWCNPISGHATLYWYQQILGQGPKLLIQFQNNGVVDDSQLPKDRFSAERLKGVDSTLKIQPAKLEDSAVYLCASSLGAMSTDTQYFGPGTRLTVL.

This chain links TRBV19 with TRBJ1-5, with a tentative D call TRBD1 (5 bases). Germline V gene lookup returns CDR1 LNHDA and CDR2 SQIVND (reference sequence). V was clipped by 4 bases and J by 0 bases, with 10 bases between them. CDR3 length: 15 residues. The CDR3 loop reads CASSRQPSSNQPQHF. The CDR3 nucleotides read TGTGCCAGTAGTAGACAGCCTTCTAGCAATCAGCCCCAGCATTTT. Filled out from reference TRBV19 and TRBJ1-5, the complete variable domain reads DGGITQSPKYLFRKEGQNVTLSCEQNLNHDAMYWYRQDPGQGLRLIYYSQIVNDFQKGDIAEGYSVSREKKESFPLTVTSAQKNPTAFYLCASSRQPSSNQPQHFGDGTRLSIL.

The rearrangement joins TRBV28 to TRBJ2-2; 12 bases agree with TRBD1. The V segment lost 6 bases and the J segment 4 bases; nucleotides outside the gene matches: 6. The CDR3 is made up of 16 amino acids. Germline lookup yields CDR1 MDHEN and CDR2 SYDVKM. Here the CDR3 DNA reads TGTGCCAGCAGGGATGGGACAGGGGGCGCCACCGGGGAGCTGTTTTTT. The encoded protein is CASRDGTGGATGELFF.

V is TRBV18 and J is TRBJ2-5; TRBD1 matches at 8 bases. The V and J ends lost 6 bases and 5 bases, in that order; junction bases with no gene match: 8. This CDR3 has 14 residues. CDR1 is KGHSH and CDR2 is LQKENI in the germline V gene. The CDR3 spells CASSPDRVVETQYF. The CDR3, as DNA: TGTGCCAGCTCCCCGGACAGGGTTGTGGAGACCCAGTACTTC.

The chain recombines TRBV7-6 with TRBJ1-1; a weak D match, TRBD1 (5 bases). Trimming left V 2 bases short and J 1 base short, with 14 bases between. The germline V gene has CDR1 SGHVS and CDR2 FNYEAQ. This CDR3 is 16 amino acids long. CDR3 coding DNA: TGTGCCAGCAGCTTACCCGGGTCGACAGAGAACACTGAAGCTTTCTTT. It yields the protein CASSLPGSTENTEAFF.

This rearrangement joins TRBV5-1 to TRBJ2-5; TRBD2 aligns across 10 bases. CDR3 length: 15 residues. CDR1 is SGHRS, CDR2 YFSETQ, per germline. The trim removed 5 bases at V and 2 bases at J, leaving 6 bases unmatched. The CDR3 spells CASRIGSGGQETQYF. CDR3 bases: TGCGCCAGCAGAATCGGTAGCGGGGGGCAAGAGACCCAGTACTTC.

In its sample, this clone was seen a few times. The rearrangement joins TRBV4-1 to TRBJ1-4; tentatively, D is TRBD1 (5 bases). The CDR3 contains 15 residues. The germline CDR1 and CDR2 sequences are MGHRA and YSYEKL. The V and J ends lost 0 bases and 8 bases respectively, with 13 bases between them. The chain's CDR3 is CASSQDGQGWEKLFF. As DNA, the CDR3 is TGCGCCAGCAGCCAAGATGGCCAGGGATGGGAAAAACTGTTTTTT.